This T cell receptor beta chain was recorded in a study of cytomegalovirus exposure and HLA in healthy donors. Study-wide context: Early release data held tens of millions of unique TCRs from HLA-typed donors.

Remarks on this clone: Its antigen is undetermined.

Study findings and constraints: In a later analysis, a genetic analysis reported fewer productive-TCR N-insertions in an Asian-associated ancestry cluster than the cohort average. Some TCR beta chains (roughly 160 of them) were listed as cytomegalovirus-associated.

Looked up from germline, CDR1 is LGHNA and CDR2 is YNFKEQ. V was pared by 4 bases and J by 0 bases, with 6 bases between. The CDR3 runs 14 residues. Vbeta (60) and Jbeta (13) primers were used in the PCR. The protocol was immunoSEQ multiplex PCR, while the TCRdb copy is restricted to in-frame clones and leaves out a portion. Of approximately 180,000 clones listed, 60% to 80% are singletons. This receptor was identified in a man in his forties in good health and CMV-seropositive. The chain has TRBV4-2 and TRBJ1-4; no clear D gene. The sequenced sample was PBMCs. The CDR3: CASSPDSTNEKLFF. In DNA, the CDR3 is TGTGCCAGCAGCCCGGACTCAACTAATGAAAAACTGTTTTTT.